This T cell receptor beta chain was identified in a study of cytomegalovirus exposure and HLA in healthy donors. This clone has only a few counts. Germline-derived CDR1 and CDR2 are MDHEN and SYDVKM. The CDR3 has 15 residues. J was trimmed by 2 bases and V by 8 bases; bases with no gene match: 4. The PCR had 60 Vbeta and 13 Jbeta primers. Method: immunoSEQ multiplex PCR; TCRdb's copy keeps in-frame clones and lacks some. The sample lists 120,000 to 150,000 clones; roughly 73% were seen once. This TCR came from a woman aged 40 to 50 in good health and CMV-seronegative. This chain links TRBV28 with TRBJ1-6; TRBD1 matches at 9 bases. Sequencing was carried out using PBMCs. CDR3 sequence reads: CASGQGTTYNSPLHF. CDR3 DNA sequence: TGTGCCAGCGGACAGGGGACCACCTATAATTCACCCCTCCACTTT.